These T cell receptor beta chains were read from a single sample in a study of identical twins. TCRdb called the 5' RACE reads again in MiXCR, with one record for every CDR3 protein. The sample yields about 720,000 distinct CDR3 sequences, 15% to 20% seen once. These records were also assigned to another study, of T cells expressing NK-cell markers.

The sequenced sample was PBMCs. These receptors originate from a young woman in good health. CDR3s include the opening cysteine and the closing phenylalanine or tryptophan. D genes are given only for firm matches. Only some rows state a clone size, as once, few, many or a class for expanded clones.

v_call: TRBV5-1; j_call: TRBJ2-1; d_call: .; clone_size: .; cdr3_nt: TGCGCCAGCAGCTTGATTGGTGCGGGGAATGAGCAGTTCTTC; cdr3_aa: CASSLIGAGNEQFF
v_call: TRBV2; j_call: TRBJ2-1; d_call: .; clone_size: few; cdr3_nt: TGTGCCAGCACGTACGGGGGGGACAGCTCCTACAATGAGCAGTTCTTC; cdr3_aa: CASTYGGDSSYNEQFF
v_call: TRBV21-1; j_call: TRBJ2-1; d_call: .; clone_size: .; cdr3_nt: TGTGCCAGCAGCAAAGAGAACTTGGGGGACAGAAAAGGGAATGAGCAGTTCTTC; cdr3_aa: CASSKENLGDRKGNEQFF
v_call: TRBV5-1; j_call: TRBJ2-2; d_call: TRBD1; clone_size: .; cdr3_nt: TGCGCCAGCACCCCCCCCGGGACAGGGAACACCGGGGAGCTGTTTTTT; cdr3_aa: CASTPPGTGNTGELFF
v_call: TRBV24-1; j_call: TRBJ2-4; d_call: .; clone_size: many; cdr3_nt: TGTGCCACCAGTGATTCGCAAAACATTCAGTACTTC; cdr3_aa: CATSDSQNIQYF
v_call: TRBV12-3/TRBV12-4; j_call: TRBJ1-2; d_call: .; clone_size: many; cdr3_nt: TGTGCCAGCAGCTTCAGGGATTATGGCTACACCTTC; cdr3_aa: CASSFRDYGYTF
v_call: TRBV25-1; j_call: TRBJ2-2; d_call: .; clone_size: .; cdr3_nt: TGTGCCAGCAGTGCAAAATTAACCGGGGAGCTGTTTTTT; cdr3_aa: CASSAKLTGELFF
v_call: TRBV20-1; j_call: TRBJ1-1; d_call: .; clone_size: few; cdr3_nt: TGCAGTGCTAGGAGGGGGGCGAGGGAAGCTTTCTTT; cdr3_aa: CSARRGAREAFF
v_call: TRBV25-1; j_call: TRBJ2-1; d_call: .; clone_size: .; cdr3_nt: TGTGCCAGCAGTCCTCTTCACACCTACAATGAGCAGTTCTTC; cdr3_aa: CASSPLHTYNEQFF
v_call: TRBV10-3; j_call: TRBJ2-7; d_call: .; clone_size: few; cdr3_nt: TGTGCCATCAGTGAGTCGCTTACCTACGAGCAGTACTTC; cdr3_aa: CAISESLTYEQYF
v_call: TRBV6-1; j_call: TRBJ1-1; d_call: .; clone_size: few; cdr3_nt: TGTGCCAGCACCCCCTGGGGTGGTGAAGCTTTCTTT; cdr3_aa: CASTPWGGEAFF
v_call: TRBV6-1; j_call: TRBJ2-7; d_call: .; clone_size: few; cdr3_nt: TGTGCCAGCAGAGCAGTTCCGTCTGGGGGGATCTACGAGCAGTACTTC; cdr3_aa: CASRAVPSGGIYEQYF
v_call: TRBV20-1; j_call: TRBJ2-5; d_call: TRBD2; clone_size: few; cdr3_nt: TGCAGTGCCAGGACTAGCGGGGCTCCCCAGTACTTC; cdr3_aa: CSARTSGAPQYF
v_call: TRBV20-1; j_call: TRBJ2-1; d_call: .; clone_size: .; cdr3_nt: TGCAGTGCTAGTTTCTCCACCCGAGATGAGCAGTTCTTC; cdr3_aa: CSASFSTRDEQFF
v_call: TRBV6-1; j_call: TRBJ2-7; d_call: TRBD1; clone_size: few; cdr3_nt: TGTGCCAGCAAAAGGCAGGGGGCATCCTACGAGCAGTACTTC; cdr3_aa: CASKRQGASYEQYF
v_call: TRBV10-3; j_call: TRBJ2-7; d_call: TRBD1; clone_size: .; cdr3_nt: TGTGCCATCAGTGAGACCTACAGGGGTCCTCCTGTGCAGTACTTC; cdr3_aa: CAISETYRGPPVQYF
v_call: TRBV29-1; j_call: TRBJ2-5; d_call: .; clone_size: .; cdr3_nt: TGCAGCGTAGGGACCGGGGAGACCCAGTACTTC; cdr3_aa: CSVGTGETQYF
v_call: TRBV20-1; j_call: TRBJ1-6; d_call: TRBD1; clone_size: .; cdr3_nt: TGCAGTGCTAGTGGGACAGGGGTAAGGGGATCACCCCTCCACTTT; cdr3_aa: CSASGTGVRGSPLHF
v_call: TRBV5-5; j_call: TRBJ2-7; d_call: .; clone_size: once; cdr3_nt: TGTGCCAGCAGCTTATCACAGGGTAAGAACGAGCAGTACTTC; cdr3_aa: CASSLSQGKNEQYF
v_call: TRBV6-1; j_call: TRBJ2-7; d_call: TRBD1; clone_size: .; cdr3_nt: TGTGCCAGCAGCAAACCCCGGACAGGGGCCGACTACGAGCAGTACTTC; cdr3_aa: CASSKPRTGADYEQYF
v_call: TRBV29-1; j_call: TRBJ2-7; d_call: .; clone_size: .; cdr3_nt: TGCAGCGTTGAAGCTACGTCCCCAGACGAGCAGTACTTC; cdr3_aa: CSVEATSPDEQYF
v_call: TRBV24-1; j_call: TRBJ2-1; d_call: .; clone_size: .; cdr3_nt: TGTGCCACCAGTGATGCCGCCGGGGCCTACAATGAGCAGTTCTTC; cdr3_aa: CATSDAAGAYNEQFF
v_call: TRBV5-5; j_call: TRBJ1-3; d_call: .; clone_size: .; cdr3_nt: TGTGCCACCTCGAGGGGGTCGTCTGGAAACACCATATATTTT; cdr3_aa: CATSRGSSGNTIYF
v_call: TRBV6-1; j_call: TRBJ2-2; d_call: TRBD1; clone_size: .; cdr3_nt: TGTGCCAGCACCGTAAGGACAGGGGGATCGAACACCGGGGAGCTGTTTTTT; cdr3_aa: CASTVRTGGSNTGELFF
v_call: TRBV12-5; j_call: TRBJ2-3; d_call: .; clone_size: .; cdr3_nt: TGTGCTAGTGGTTTGGGGGGGTCTAGCACAGATACGCAGTATTTT; cdr3_aa: CASGLGGSSTDTQYF
v_call: TRBV11-2; j_call: TRBJ1-2; d_call: TRBD1; clone_size: .; cdr3_nt: TGTGCCAGCAGCTTGGAAGACAGGGTCTATGGCTACACCTTC; cdr3_aa: CASSLEDRVYGYTF
v_call: TRBV15; j_call: TRBJ2-7; d_call: .; clone_size: .; cdr3_nt: TGTGCCACCAGCAGCTCCTCAGGGGATACTTCCTACGAGCAGTACTTC; cdr3_aa: CATSSSSGDTSYEQYF
v_call: TRBV7-2; j_call: TRBJ2-3; d_call: .; clone_size: .; cdr3_nt: TGTGCCAGCCGGGGACCCTCCACAGATACGCAGTATTTT; cdr3_aa: CASRGPSTDTQYF
v_call: TRBV12-3/TRBV12-4; j_call: TRBJ1-5; d_call: .; clone_size: many; cdr3_nt: TGTGCCAGCAGTTTAGTAAGATCAAATCAGCCCCAGCATTTT; cdr3_aa: CASSLVRSNQPQHF
v_call: TRBV12-3/TRBV12-4; j_call: TRBJ1-5; d_call: TRBD1; clone_size: few; cdr3_nt: TGTGCCAGCAGCCGTATCGGGGACAGGGTGGGGAATCAGCCCCAGCATTTT; cdr3_aa: CASSRIGDRVGNQPQHF
v_call: TRBV7-2; j_call: TRBJ1-2; d_call: TRBD1; clone_size: few; cdr3_nt: TGTGCCAGCAGCTTAGGAACGGGACAGGGGGATGGCTACACCTTC; cdr3_aa: CASSLGTGQGDGYTF
v_call: TRBV5-1; j_call: TRBJ2-7; d_call: TRBD1; clone_size: few; cdr3_nt: TGCGCCAGCAGCCCCGCGGGACAGGGAACCCACGAGCAGTACTTC; cdr3_aa: CASSPAGQGTHEQYF
v_call: TRBV18; j_call: TRBJ2-7; d_call: .; clone_size: .; cdr3_nt: TGTGCCAGCTCGGACAGTTCCCCCTACGAGCAGTACTTC; cdr3_aa: CASSDSSPYEQYF
v_call: TRBV9; j_call: TRBJ2-2; d_call: .; clone_size: few; cdr3_nt: TGTGCCAGCAGCCCAATACCAGGGGAGCTGTTTTTT; cdr3_aa: CASSPIPGELFF
v_call: TRBV30; j_call: TRBJ2-2; d_call: .; clone_size: once; cdr3_nt: TGTACCTGGACCCCCATGGGGGCGAACACCGGGGAGCTGTTTTTT; cdr3_aa: CTWTPMGANTGELFF
v_call: TRBV6-1; j_call: TRBJ2-3; d_call: TRBD2; clone_size: few; cdr3_nt: TGTGCCAGCAGACCAGGACTAGCGGGCACAGATACGCAGTATTTT; cdr3_aa: CASRPGLAGTDTQYF
v_call: TRBV12-3/TRBV12-4; j_call: TRBJ2-5; d_call: .; clone_size: .; cdr3_nt: TGTGCCAGCAGTTCAGGGACTCCCGTCGGGGAGACCCAGTACTTC; cdr3_aa: CASSSGTPVGETQYF
v_call: TRBV7-2; j_call: TRBJ2-1; d_call: .; clone_size: .; cdr3_nt: TGTGCCAGCAGCTTAAGGCAGGGTCTTGGCAATGAGCAGTTCTTC; cdr3_aa: CASSLRQGLGNEQFF
v_call: TRBV12-3/TRBV12-4; j_call: TRBJ2-2; d_call: TRBD2; clone_size: few; cdr3_nt: TGTGCCGGCCGGGGGGGCGCGAACACCGGGGAGCTGTTTTTT; cdr3_aa: CAGRGGANTGELFF
v_call: TRBV6-6; j_call: TRBJ1-6; d_call: TRBD1; clone_size: few; cdr3_nt: TGTGCCAGCAACACAGGGGGACGTTCACCCCTCCACTTT; cdr3_aa: CASNTGGRSPLHF
v_call: TRBV11-3; j_call: TRBJ2-7; d_call: .; clone_size: .; cdr3_nt: TGTGCCAGCAGCTTAGCGGCCCTCTCCTACGAGCAGTACTTC; cdr3_aa: CASSLAALSYEQYF